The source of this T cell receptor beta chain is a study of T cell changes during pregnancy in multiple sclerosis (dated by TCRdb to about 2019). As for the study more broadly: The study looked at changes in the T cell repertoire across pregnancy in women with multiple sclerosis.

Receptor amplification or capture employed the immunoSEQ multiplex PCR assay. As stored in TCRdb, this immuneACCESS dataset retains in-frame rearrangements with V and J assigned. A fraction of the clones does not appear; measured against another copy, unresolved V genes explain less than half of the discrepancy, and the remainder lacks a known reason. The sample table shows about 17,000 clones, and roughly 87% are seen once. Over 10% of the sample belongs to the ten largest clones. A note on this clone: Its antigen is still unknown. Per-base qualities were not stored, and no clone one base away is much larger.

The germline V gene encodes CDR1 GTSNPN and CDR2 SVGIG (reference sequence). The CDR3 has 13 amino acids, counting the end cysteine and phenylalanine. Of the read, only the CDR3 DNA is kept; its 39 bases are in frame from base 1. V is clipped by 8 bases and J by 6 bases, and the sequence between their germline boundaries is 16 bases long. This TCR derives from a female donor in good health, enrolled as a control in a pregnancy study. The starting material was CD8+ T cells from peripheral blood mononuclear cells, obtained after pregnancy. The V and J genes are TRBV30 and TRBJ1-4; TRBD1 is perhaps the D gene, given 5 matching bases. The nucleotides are TGTGCCAGTCAGGGAGGCCTCTATGAAAAACTGTTTTTT. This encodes CASQGGLYEKLFF.